This T cell receptor (beta chain) appears in the sequencing data of a study of T cell changes during pregnancy in multiple sclerosis. Produced via immunoSEQ multiplex PCR; TCRdb's table is partial and in-frame only. The sample contains around 70,000 clones, about 92% of which appear only once. The sequence derives from a female donor with multiple sclerosis, enrolled in a pregnancy study. Source: peripheral blood, taken before pregnancy.

The CDR3 DNA sequence: TGTGCCAGCAGTTATTCTAGCGGGAGGGTTAGCTCCTACGAGCAGTACTTC. Translating it yields CASSYSSGRVSSYEQYF. This chain connects TRBV28 to TRBJ2-7, with 12 bases identical to TRBD2. This CDR3 spans 17 amino acids. With V trimmed by 4 bases and J by 0 bases, 7 bases remained unmatched. The germline V gene has CDR1 MDHEN and CDR2 SYDVKM. The entire variable domain, with the rest obtained from reference TRBV28 and TRBJ2-7, is as follows: DVKVTQSSRYLVKRTGEKVFLECVQDMDHENMFWYRQDPGLGLRLIYFSYDVKMKEKGDIPEGYSVSREKKERFSLILESASTNQTSMYLCASSYSSGRVSSYEQYFGPGTRLTVT.